The rows below give T cell receptor beta chains drawn from one sample of a study of T cell repertoires in cytomegalovirus infection. Each CDR3 protein gets one entry after TCRdb re-called the reads with MiXCR. The data contain some 920,000 distinct CDR3 sequences, roughly 31% of them singletons. These receptors have no identified antigens. The specimen was cultured CD8+ T cells from PBMCs, collected from culture after CMV antigen stimulation. Every receptor here comes from a human donor in good health (CMV status not recorded). Some clones in this sample may be carry-over from other donors' samples. Each CDR3 is given with its conserved first and last residue. Fields, in order: clone size, J gene, D gene, V gene, CDR3 protein, CDR3 DNA. A D gene is named only where the DNA matches it firmly. A clone size is listed for some rows: how often the clone was seen (once, few, many), or a class if it is expanded.

>.|TRBJ2-5|.|TRBV6-5
CANSYLGNQETQYF
TGTGCCAACAGTTACTTAGGGAACCAAGAGACCCAGTACTTC
>.|TRBJ2-7|.|TRBV6-2/TRBV6-3
CASSYAGTSYEQYF
TGTGCCAGCAGTTACGCGGGAACGTCCTACGAGCAGTACTTC
>few|TRBJ2-7|.|TRBV7-9
CASSPHDRPYEQYF
TGTGCCAGCAGCCCCCATGACAGGCCCTACGAGCAGTACTTC
>few|TRBJ2-2|TRBD1|TRBV12-3/TRBV12-4
CASNFRTGASRDTGELFF
TGTGCCAGCAATTTCCGGACAGGAGCCTCCCGTGACACCGGGGAGCTGTTTTTT
>.|TRBJ2-1|.|TRBV14
CASSQGGYSYNEQFF
TGTGCCAGCAGCCAAGGGGGTTATTCCTACAATGAGCAGTTCTTC
>once|TRBJ2-7|TRBD1|TRBV29-1
CSGGTGSSYEQYF
TGCAGCGGCGGGACAGGGTCCTCCTACGAGCAGTACTTC
>once|TRBJ2-7|.|TRBV6-5
CASTVEGSYEQYF
TGTGCCAGCACCGTAGAGGGTTCCTACGAGCAGTACTTC
>.|TRBJ1-1|.|TRBV7-2
CASSHLGYLNTEAFF
TGTGCCAGCAGCCACTTGGGGTACTTGAACACTGAAGCTTTCTTT
>.|TRBJ1-3|.|TRBV2
CAPGVRATNTIYF
TGTGCCCCCGGGGTTCGTGCAACAAACACCATATATTTT
>.|TRBJ2-7|.|TRBV6-1
CASSETAYEQYF
TGTGCCAGCAGTGAAACCGCCTACGAGCAGTACTTC
>few|TRBJ1-2|.|TRBV9
CASSDRDIGYTF
TGTGCCAGCAGCGACCGGGACATCGGCTACACCTTC
>.|TRBJ2-2|.|TRBV27
CASSLKEIPGELFF
TGTGCCAGCAGTTTGAAGGAAATCCCCGGGGAGCTGTTTTTT
>many|TRBJ1-5|.|TRBV6-1
CASSEPWGYSNQPQHF
TGTGCCAGCAGTGAACCATGGGGTTATAGCAATCAGCCCCAGCATTTT
>few|TRBJ2-5|TRBD1|TRBV11-2
CASSLEGTGSETQYF
TGTGCCAGCAGCTTAGAAGGGACAGGGTCAGAGACCCAGTACTTC
>few|TRBJ1-3|.|TRBV7-9
CASSLWDGGNTIYF
TGTGCCAGCAGCTTGTGGGACGGCGGAAACACCATATATTTT
>.|TRBJ1-1|.|TRBV28
CASNQPDSLNTEAFF
TGTGCCAGCAATCAACCGGACAGTTTGAACACTGAAGCTTTCTTT
>many|TRBJ1-1|TRBD1|TRBV11-1
CASSTGWTGDSEAFF
TGTGCCAGCAGCACGGGGTGGACAGGGGATTCGGAAGCTTTCTTT
>.|TRBJ1-2|.|TRBV12-3/TRBV12-4
CASSLMVFSDYGYTF
TGTGCCAGCAGTTTAATGGTCTTTTCGGACTATGGCTACACCTTC
>.|TRBJ2-1|.|TRBV4-1
CASSPTLSSYNEQFF
TGTGCCAGCAGCCCGACTTTGAGCTCCTACAATGAGCAGTTCTTC
>.|TRBJ2-7|.|TRBV7-7
CASSLDAAYEQYF
TGTGCTAGCAGCTTAGACGCTGCTTACGAGCAGTACTTC
>.|TRBJ2-2|.|TRBV7-8
CACPRGTGELFF
TGTGCCTGCCCTCGGGGCACCGGGGAGCTGTTTTTT
>.|TRBJ2-1|.|TRBV20-1
CSASVEQFF
TGCAGTGCTAGTGTTGAGCAGTTCTTC
>many|TRBJ2-2|.|TRBV12-3/TRBV12-4
CASSETGASNTGELFF
TGTGCCAGCAGTGAAACGGGGGCCTCGAACACCGGGGAGCTGTTTTTT
>once|TRBJ1-2|TRBD1|TRBV20-1
CSARDPDRGPSLGYTF
TGCAGTGCTAGAGACCCGGACAGGGGTCCCTCGCTAGGCTACACCTTC
>many|TRBJ1-2|TRBD1|TRBV7-3
CASSMDRDRGYYGYTF
TGTGCCAGCAGCATGGACCGGGACAGGGGCTACTATGGCTACACCTTC
>.|TRBJ2-1|TRBD2|TRBV12-3/TRBV12-4
CASSWDRDQRGDNNEQFF
TGTGCCAGCAGTTGGGACAGAGATCAGCGGGGGGACAACAATGAGCAGTTCTTC
>.|TRBJ1-2|.|TRBV7-6
CASSLAPYRHYGYTF
TGTGCCAGCAGCTTAGCGCCTTACAGACACTATGGCTACACCTTC
>few|TRBJ2-2|.|TRBV20-1
CSAASTLGTGELFF
TGCAGTGCAGCGTCGACACTCGGAACCGGGGAGCTGTTTTTT
>.|TRBJ2-3|.|TRBV20-1
CSARGLDSADTQYF
TGCAGTGCTAGAGGGCTAGACTCGGCAGATACGCAGTATTTT
>few|TRBJ2-5|.|TRBV7-6
CASSLDRNQETQYF
TGTGCCAGCAGCTTAGACAGAAACCAAGAGACCCAGTACTTC